These 7 T cell receptor beta chains share one sample of origin, sequenced in a study of molecular identifiers for immune sequencing clone quantification. TCRdb reanalysed the PCR reads using MiXCR and keeps one entry per CDR3 protein. The sample lists 85,000 to 100,000 distinct CDR3 sequences, approximately 25% occurring once. The sample comprised naive CD8+ T cells from blood, with Jurkat cell RNA spiked in. Subset specified: FACS-sorted CD8+CD4-CCR7+CD45RA+ naive T cells. These receptors originate from a human donor in good health. Some libraries in this study had Jurkat cell RNA spiked in.

With respect to this clonotype: This may come from a read error, since a much larger clone is one base off. The J gene is TRBJ2-7, the V gene TRBV7-9; maybe TRBD1 (5 bases). The CDR3 spans 14 residues. Germline V gene sequence: CDR1 SEHNR, CDR2 FQNEAQ (reference sequence). CDR3 sequence (DNA): TGTGCCAGCAGCCATACAGGTACTTCCTACGAGCACTACTTC. Amino acid sequence: CASSHTGTSYEHYF. Based on the CDR3 plus reference TRBV7-9 and TRBJ2-7, the full variable domain is DTGVSQNPRHKITKRGQNVTFRCDPISEHNRLYWYRQTLGQGPEFLTYFQNEAQLEKSRLLSDRFSAERPKGSFSTLEIQRTEQGDSAMYLCASSHTGTSYEHYFGPGTRLTVT.

This clonotype was observed a handful of times. The chain joins TRBV5-6 to TRBJ1-4, with 9 bases lining up with TRBD1. The CDR3 totals 16 residues. The germline gives CDR1 SGHDT, CDR2 YYEEEE. Unmatched junction bases numbered 9, after V lost 1 base and J lost 8 bases. CDR3 sequence reads: CASSLWTGVLREKLFF. CDR3 coding DNA: TGTGCCAGCAGCTTGTGGACAGGGGTGTTGAGGGAAAAACTGTTTTTT.

This clonotype occurred many times. J is TRBJ2-3 and V is TRBV11-2; D may correspond to TRBD1 or TRBD2 (5 bases each). The V end lost 3 bases, the J end lost 6 bases, and 7 bases lay between the germline ends. The CDR3 runs to 12 residues. Germline V gene sequence: CDR1 SGHAT, CDR2 FQNNGV. CDR3 DNA sequence: TGTGCCAGCAGCTTGGGGGACGATACGCAGTATTTT. Translating it yields CASSLGDDTQYF.

This clonotype was seen a handful of times. This sequence joins TRBV19 and TRBJ2-3; TRBD2 matches at 8 bases. Germline V CDR1 and CDR2: LNHDA, SQIVND (reference sequence). The junction had 3 bases not matched to a gene; V was cut back by 6 bases and J by 4 bases. The length of the CDR3 is 13 residues. CDR3 sequence reads: CASRAGAADTQYF. CDR3 nucleotide sequence: TGTGCCAGTAGAGCGGGAGCGGCAGATACGCAGTATTTT.

The table lists this clonotype with a few counts. The rearrangement links TRBV15 to TRBJ2-5, with TRBD1 as a possible D gene (5 bases). The CDR3 is 15 amino acids. Trimming removed 3 bases at V and 2 bases at J, with 13 bases between. Germline V gene lookup returns CDR1 LNHNV and CDR2 YYDKDF (reference sequence). CDR3 loop: CATSRLDSLQETQYF. The CDR3, as DNA: TGTGCCACCAGCAGGCTTGACAGCCTACAAGAGACCCAGTACTTC.

In its sample, this clonotype was seen many times. This rearrangement joins TRBV20-1 to TRBJ2-1; 9 bases align to TRBD2. Looked up from germline, CDR1 is DFQATT and CDR2 is SNEGSKA (reference sequence). The ends lost 3 bases at V and 4 bases at J; junction bases unmatched: 7. The CDR3 loop spans 15 amino acids. CDR3 in DNA: TGCAGTGCTAGTGTGCGGGAGGGGTTATACAATGAGCAGTTCTTC. This sequence encodes CSASVREGLYNEQFF.

This clonotype was found many times. The rearrangement links TRBV6-5 to TRBJ2-7; 11 bases agree with TRBD1. V lost 4 bases and J lost 6; bases outside the gene matches: 8. The CDR3 contains 15 residues. The V gene's germline CDR1 is MNHEY and CDR2 SVGAGI. CDR3 DNA: TGTGCCAGCAGTTCCCCCGCGGGACAGGGGGTCGAGCAGTACTTC. Translating gives CASSSPAGQGVEQYF.